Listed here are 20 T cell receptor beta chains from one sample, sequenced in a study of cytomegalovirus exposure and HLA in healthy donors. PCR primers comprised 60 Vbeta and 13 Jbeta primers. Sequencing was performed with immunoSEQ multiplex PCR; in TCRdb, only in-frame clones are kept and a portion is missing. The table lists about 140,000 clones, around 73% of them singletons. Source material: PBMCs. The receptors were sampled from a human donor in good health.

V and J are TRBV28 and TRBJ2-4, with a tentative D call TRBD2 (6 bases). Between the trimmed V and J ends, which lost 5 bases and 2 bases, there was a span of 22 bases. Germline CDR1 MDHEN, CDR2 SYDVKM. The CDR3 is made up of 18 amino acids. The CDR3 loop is CASSPPGLSLYTKNIQYF. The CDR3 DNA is TGTGCCAGCAGTCCCCCGGGACTTTCGCTATATACCAAAAACATTCAGTACTTC.

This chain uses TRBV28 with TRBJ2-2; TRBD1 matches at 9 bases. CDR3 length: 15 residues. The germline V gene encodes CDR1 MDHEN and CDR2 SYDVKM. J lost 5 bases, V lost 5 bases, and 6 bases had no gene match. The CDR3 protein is CASSPYRGRTGELFF. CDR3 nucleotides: TGTGCCAGCAGTCCGTACAGGGGGCGGACCGGGGAGCTGTTTTTT.

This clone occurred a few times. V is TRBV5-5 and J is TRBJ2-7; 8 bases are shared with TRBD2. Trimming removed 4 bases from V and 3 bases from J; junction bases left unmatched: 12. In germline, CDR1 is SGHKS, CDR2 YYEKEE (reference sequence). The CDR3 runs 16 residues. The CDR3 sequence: CASSPPGSGGIYEQYF. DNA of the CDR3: TGTGCCAGCAGCCCACCGGGGAGCGGGGGAATCTACGAGCAGTACTTC. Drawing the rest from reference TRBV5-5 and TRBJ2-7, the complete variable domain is DAGVTQSPTHLIKTRGQQVTLRCSPISGHKSVSWYQQVLGQGPQFIFQYYEKEERGRGNFPDRFSARQFPNYSSELNVNALLLGDSALYLCASSPPGSGGIYEQYFGPGTRLTVT.

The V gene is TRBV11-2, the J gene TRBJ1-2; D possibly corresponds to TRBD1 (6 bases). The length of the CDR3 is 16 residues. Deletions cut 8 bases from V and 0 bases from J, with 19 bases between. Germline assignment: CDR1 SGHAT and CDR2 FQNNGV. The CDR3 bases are TGTGCCAGCGGCAGGGTCAAGACAGGCACTAACTATGGCTACACCTTC. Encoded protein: CASGRVKTGTNYGYTF.

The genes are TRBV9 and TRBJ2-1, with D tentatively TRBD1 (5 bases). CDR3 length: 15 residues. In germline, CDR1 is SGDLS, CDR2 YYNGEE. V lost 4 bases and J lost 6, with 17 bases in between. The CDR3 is CASSPPMGRSNEQFF. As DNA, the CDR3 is TGTGCCAGCAGCCCTCCTATGGGGCGGAGCAATGAGCAGTTCTTC. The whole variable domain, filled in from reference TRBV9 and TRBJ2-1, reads DSGVTQTPKHLITATGQRVTLRCSPRSGDLSVYWYQQSLDQGLQFLIQYYNGEERAKGNILERFSAQQFPDLHSELNLSSLELGDSALYFCASSPPMGRSNEQFFGPGTRLTVL.

The CDR3 reads CASSPLDSPLHF. DNA of the CDR3: TGTGCCAGCAGCCCCCTCGATTCACCCCTCCACTTT. This rearrangement joins TRBV9 to TRBJ1-6; D gene uncertain. CDR3 length: 12 residues. Looked up from germline, CDR1 is SGDLS and CDR2 is YYNGEE. V was shortened by 4 bases and J by 8 bases, with 7 bases between the two germline ends.

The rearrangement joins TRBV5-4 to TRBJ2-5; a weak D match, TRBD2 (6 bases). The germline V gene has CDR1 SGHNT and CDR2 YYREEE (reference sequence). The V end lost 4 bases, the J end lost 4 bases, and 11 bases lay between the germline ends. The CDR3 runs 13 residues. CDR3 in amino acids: CASSSRDLETQYF. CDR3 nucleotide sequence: TGTGCCAGCAGCAGCCGGGACTTAGAGACCCAGTACTTC.

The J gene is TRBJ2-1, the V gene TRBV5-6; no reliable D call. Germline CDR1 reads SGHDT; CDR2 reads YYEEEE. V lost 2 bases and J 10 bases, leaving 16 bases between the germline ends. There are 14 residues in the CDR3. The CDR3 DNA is TGTGCCAGCAGCTTCTCCCCGCCAGGCGAGGAGCAGTTCTTC. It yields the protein CASSFSPPGEEQFF.

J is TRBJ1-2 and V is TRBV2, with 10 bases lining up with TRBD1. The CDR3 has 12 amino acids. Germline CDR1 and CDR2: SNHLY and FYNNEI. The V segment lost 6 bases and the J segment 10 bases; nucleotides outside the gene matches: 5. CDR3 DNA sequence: TGTGCCAGCAGGGGGGACAGGGGAAACTACACCTTC. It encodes CASRGDRGNYTF.

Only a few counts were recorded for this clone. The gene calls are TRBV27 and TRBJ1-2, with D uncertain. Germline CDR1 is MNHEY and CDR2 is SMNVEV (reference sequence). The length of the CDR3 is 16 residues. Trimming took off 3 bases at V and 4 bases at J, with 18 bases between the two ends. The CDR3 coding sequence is TGTGCCAGCAGTTTTCTGCCGGGATCGGATTCCTATGGCTACACCTTC. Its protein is CASSFLPGSDSYGYTF.

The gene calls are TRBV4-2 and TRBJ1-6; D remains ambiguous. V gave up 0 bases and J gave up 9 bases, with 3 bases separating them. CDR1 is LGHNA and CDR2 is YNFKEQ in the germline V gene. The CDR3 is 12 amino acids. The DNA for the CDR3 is TGTGCCAGCAGCCAAGAGAGTTCACCCCTCCACTTT. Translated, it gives CASSQESSPLHF.

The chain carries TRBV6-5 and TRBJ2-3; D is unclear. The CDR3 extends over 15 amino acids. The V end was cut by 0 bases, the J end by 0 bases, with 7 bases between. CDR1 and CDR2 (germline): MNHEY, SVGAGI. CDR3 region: CASSYSISSTDTQYF. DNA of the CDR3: TGTGCCAGCAGTTACTCTATTTCTAGCACAGATACGCAGTATTTT.

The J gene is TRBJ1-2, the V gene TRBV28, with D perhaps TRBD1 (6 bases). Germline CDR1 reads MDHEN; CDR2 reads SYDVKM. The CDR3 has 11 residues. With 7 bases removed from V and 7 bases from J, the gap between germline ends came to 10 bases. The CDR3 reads CASTGQCGYTF. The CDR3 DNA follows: TGTGCCAGCACTGGACAGTGTGGCTACACCTTC.

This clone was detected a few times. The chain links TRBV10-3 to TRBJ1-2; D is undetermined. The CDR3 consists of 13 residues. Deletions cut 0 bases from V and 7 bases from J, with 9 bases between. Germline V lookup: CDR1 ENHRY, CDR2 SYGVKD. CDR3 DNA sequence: TGTGCCATCAGTGAGTCCCAGGCGCCTGGCTACACCTTC. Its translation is CAISESQAPGYTF.

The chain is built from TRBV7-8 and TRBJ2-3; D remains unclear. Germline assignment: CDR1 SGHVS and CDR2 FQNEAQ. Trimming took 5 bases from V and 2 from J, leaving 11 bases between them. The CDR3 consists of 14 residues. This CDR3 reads CASSISRNTDTQYF. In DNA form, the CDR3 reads TGTGCCAGCAGCATTAGCCGGAACACAGATACGCAGTATTTT.

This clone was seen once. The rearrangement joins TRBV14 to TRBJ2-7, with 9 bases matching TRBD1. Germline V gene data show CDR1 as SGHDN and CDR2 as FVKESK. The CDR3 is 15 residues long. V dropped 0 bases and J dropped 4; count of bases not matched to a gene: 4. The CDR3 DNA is TGTGCCAGCAGCCAAGATAGGGACAGGGAGTACGAGCAGTACTTC. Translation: CASSQDRDREYEQYF.

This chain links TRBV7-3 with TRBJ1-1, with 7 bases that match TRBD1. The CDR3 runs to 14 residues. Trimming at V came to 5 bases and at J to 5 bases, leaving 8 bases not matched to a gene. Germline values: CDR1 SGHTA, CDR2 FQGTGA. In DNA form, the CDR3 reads TGTGCCAGCAGCCTCAGGGCAGGGGGGACTGAAGCTTTCTTT. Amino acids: CASSLRAGGTEAFF.

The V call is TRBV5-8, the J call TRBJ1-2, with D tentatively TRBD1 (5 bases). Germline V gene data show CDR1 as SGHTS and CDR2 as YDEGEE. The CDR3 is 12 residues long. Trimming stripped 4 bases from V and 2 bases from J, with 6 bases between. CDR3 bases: TGTGCCAGCAGCGCAGGGAACTATGGCTACACCTTC. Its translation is CASSAGNYGYTF.

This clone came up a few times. The CDR3 spells CASSATGGSYEQYF. In DNA, the CDR3 is TGTGCCAGCAGCGCCACAGGGGGCTCCTACGAGCAGTACTTC. The rearrangement uses TRBV9 and TRBJ2-7; 8 bases align to TRBD1. V shed 3 bases, J shed 0 bases, and the junction held 2 bases outside the gene matches. The germline CDR1 and CDR2 sequences are SGDLS and YYNGEE. The CDR3 consists of 14 residues.

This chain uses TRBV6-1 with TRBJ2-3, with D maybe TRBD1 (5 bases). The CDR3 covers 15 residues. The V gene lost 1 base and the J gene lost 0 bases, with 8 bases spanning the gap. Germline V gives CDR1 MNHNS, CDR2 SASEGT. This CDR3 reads CASSEVWGSTDTQYF. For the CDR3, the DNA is TGTGCCAGCAGTGAAGTCTGGGGCAGCACAGATACGCAGTATTTT.